This T cell receptor beta chain was recovered during a study of CXCR3-negative and CXCR3-positive naive CD8 T cells. Study results and caveats: More hydrophobic TRB CDR3s occurred in CXCR3-positive than in CXCR3-negative naive cells.

Turning to this clonotype: Antigen: not known.

Libraries were UMI-labeled 5' RACE TRB cDNA. TCRdb processed the 5' RACE reads again and assigns one entry to each CDR3 protein, with no DNA. In all, the sample yields about 57,000 distinct CDR3 sequences. The CDR3 extends over 14 amino acids. Germline CDR1 and CDR2: PRHDT and FYEKMQ (reference sequence). Sequencing used naive CXCR3+ CD8+ T cells from blood. As to subset: CD45RO-CCR7+CD27+CD95- naive CD8+ T cells expressing CXCR3 (TNR3+). The rearrangement uses TRBV13 and TRBJ2-2; TCRdb returns TRBD2, unconfirmable since there is no DNA. This clonotype was obtained from a human donor in good health. Some clones in this sample may be carry-over from other donors' samples. This CDR3 is CASLGASGTGELFF.